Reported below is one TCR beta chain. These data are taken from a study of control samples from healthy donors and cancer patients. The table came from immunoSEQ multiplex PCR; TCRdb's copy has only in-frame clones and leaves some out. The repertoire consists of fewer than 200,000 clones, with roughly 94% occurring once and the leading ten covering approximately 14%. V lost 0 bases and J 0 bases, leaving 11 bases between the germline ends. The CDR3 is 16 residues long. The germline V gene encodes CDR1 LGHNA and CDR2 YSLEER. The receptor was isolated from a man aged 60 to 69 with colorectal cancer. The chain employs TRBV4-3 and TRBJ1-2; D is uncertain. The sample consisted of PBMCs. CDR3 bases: TGCGCCAGCAGCCAAGATAAAGGAAAACCTAACTATGGCTACACCTTC. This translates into CASSQDKGKPNYGYTF.